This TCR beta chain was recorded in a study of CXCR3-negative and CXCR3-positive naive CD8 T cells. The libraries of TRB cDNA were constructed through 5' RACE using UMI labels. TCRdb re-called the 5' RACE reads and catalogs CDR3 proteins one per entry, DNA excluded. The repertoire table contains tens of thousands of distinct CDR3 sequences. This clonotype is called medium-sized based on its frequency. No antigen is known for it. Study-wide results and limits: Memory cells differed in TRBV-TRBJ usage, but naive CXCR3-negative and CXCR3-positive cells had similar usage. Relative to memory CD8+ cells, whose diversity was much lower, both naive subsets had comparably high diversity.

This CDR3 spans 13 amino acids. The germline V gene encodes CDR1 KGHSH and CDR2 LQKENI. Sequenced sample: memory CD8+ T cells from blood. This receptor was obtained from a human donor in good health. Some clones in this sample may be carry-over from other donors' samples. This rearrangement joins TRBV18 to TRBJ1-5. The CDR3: CASSPQRDQPQHF.